The clone carrying this T cell receptor (beta chain) was seen at least ten times. Its antigen is as yet unknown. These data belong to a study of Graves' ophthalmopathy and Graves' hyperthyroidism. Background on the study: At initial diagnosis, peripheral blood was obtained, and this preceded any treatment.

The study's findings and limits: In separating ophthalmopathy from stable hyperthyroidism, a 13-signature model achieved roughly 89% sensitivity and 75% to 84% specificity. Blood also contained most of the expanded thyroid clonotypes above 0.001 frequency.

Trimming removed 0 bases at V and 4 bases at J, with 4 bases between. Germline V gene lookup returns CDR1 SGHTS and CDR2 YDEGEE. This CDR3 has 12 residues. Scientists amplified the TCR beta CDR3 regions from RNA transcripts. RT-PCR with HTBI primers came first, then second-round multiplex PCR. One entry per CDR3 protein, called by TCRdb with MiXCR from the multiplex PCR reads. The table shows roughly 51,000 distinct CDR3 sequences, with about 50% occurring only once. Active ophthalmopathy (CAS at least 3, NOSPECS at least 4), lasting under 3 months. The chain links TRBV5-8 to TRBJ1-1; D is undetermined. The origin of this receptor is an adult man with Graves' ophthalmopathy. The sequencing sample was made of peripheral blood. CDR3 DNA sequence: TGTGCCAGCAGCTTGGACGCCACTGAAGCTTTCTTT. Its protein is CASSLDATEAFF.